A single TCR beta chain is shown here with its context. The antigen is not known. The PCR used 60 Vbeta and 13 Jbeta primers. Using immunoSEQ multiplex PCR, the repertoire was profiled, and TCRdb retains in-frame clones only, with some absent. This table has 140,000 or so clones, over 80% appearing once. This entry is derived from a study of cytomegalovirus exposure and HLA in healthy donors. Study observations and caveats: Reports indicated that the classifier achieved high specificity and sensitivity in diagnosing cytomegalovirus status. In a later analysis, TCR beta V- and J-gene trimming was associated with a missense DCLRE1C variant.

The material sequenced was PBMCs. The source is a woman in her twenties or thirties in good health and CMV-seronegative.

CDR3 bases: TGTGCCAGCAGCGTAGACTGGAACACTGAAGCTTTCTTT. Amino acid sequence: CASSVDWNTEAFF. The rearrangement joins TRBV9 to TRBJ1-1, with unresolved D. The CDR3 covers 13 residues. V was cut by 0 bases and J by 1 base, with 4 bases left in between. Germline V CDR1 and CDR2: SGDLS, YYNGEE.